This T cell receptor (beta chain) was identified during a study of regulatory T cells in long-lasting Graves disease. Study outcomes and limitations: Persistent disease preferred TRBV28, TRBJ1-2 and TRBJ2-5; new disease, TRBV20-1 and TRBJ2-1.

Germline trimming cut 2 bases from V and 8 bases from J; bases unmatched to any gene: 12. CDR3 length equals 17 residues. With iRepertoire HTBI primers and Arm-PCR of CDR3 regions, TCR beta libraries were built. TCRdb fed the multiplex PCR reads into MiXCR, producing one record per CDR3 protein. The table lists around 450,000 distinct CDR3 sequences, roughly 15% of them singletons. Time point indicated: newly diagnosed GD, antithyroid drugs for less than 3 months. Isolated PBMC RNA provided the starting material for the TCR library. This clonotype was counted a single time. Its antigen remains unidentified. These data also featured in a second study, about T cells in Graves' hyperthyroidism and ophthalmopathy.

The V and J genes are TRBV12-3 or TRBV12-4 and TRBJ2-1, with 10 bases lining up with TRBD1. The source is a woman between 35 and 50 years old with Graves disease. The sample was peripheral blood mononuclear cells (PBMCs), taken at new diagnosis, from a patient treated with antithyroid drugs. CDR3 DNA: TGTGCCAGCAGTTTACGGTCCGGGACAGGGGCGCACGATGAGCAGTTCTTC. It is translated as CASSLRSGTGAHDEQFF.